One sample yielded the 24 T cell receptor beta chains listed below, sequenced in a study of identical twins. Using its own MiXCR run on the 5' RACE reads, TCRdb lists one record per CDR3 protein. The table includes 400,000 to 550,000 distinct CDR3 sequences, approximately 22% detected once. This sample also appeared in a second study, on T cells expressing NK-cell markers.

The specimen was CD4+ T cells sorted from blood. These receptors all stem from a woman between 18 and 29 years old in good health.

In this sample, this clonotype turned up a few times. This chain connects TRBV5-1 to TRBJ1-1; possibly TRBD1 for D (6 bases). V was shortened by 0 bases and J by 4 bases, with 16 bases between the two germline ends. This CDR3 comprises 16 residues. Looked up from germline, CDR1 is SGHRS and CDR2 is YFSETQ. This chain's CDR3 is CASSLGQALPSTEAFF. CDR3 nucleotide sequence: TGCGCCAGCAGCTTGGGACAGGCCCTCCCTTCCACTGAAGCTTTCTTT.

DNA for the CDR3: TGCGCCAGCAGCCAAGATCCAGGACGGTCAGTTGAGCAGTTCTTC. This translates into CASSQDPGRSVEQFF. The rearrangement links TRBV4-3 to TRBJ2-1, with D unclear. The V end was cut by 0 bases, the J end by 9 bases, with 15 bases between. The V gene's germline CDR1 is LGHNA and CDR2 YSLEER. This CDR3 region has 15 residues.

This chain joins TRBV5-1 and TRBJ2-3; TRBD1 aligns across 7 bases. The germline V gene encodes CDR1 SGHRS and CDR2 YFSETQ. Trimming took 4 bases from V and 4 from J; bases not matched to a gene: 9. CDR3 size: 15 residues. The CDR3 here is CASSGTGAPADTQYF. The DNA of the CDR3 is TGCGCCAGCAGCGGCACAGGGGCTCCCGCAGATACGCAGTATTTT.

The chain carries TRBV3-1 and TRBJ2-1; 11 nucleotides line up with TRBD1. Germline V gene sequence: CDR1 LGHDT, CDR2 YNNKEL (reference sequence). V shed 0 bases and J 8 bases; nucleotides not matched to a gene: 6. The CDR3 spans 16 residues. The CDR3 reads CASSQERDRGTDEQFF. CDR3 nucleotide sequence: TGTGCCAGCAGCCAAGAGCGGGACAGGGGGACGGATGAGCAGTTCTTC.

The sample holds many counts of this clonotype. In nucleotides, the CDR3 is TGCAGTGCTAGATTAGCGGGAGACCCAGATACGCAGTATTTT. This gives the protein CSARLAGDPDTQYF. This rearrangement joins TRBV20-1 to TRBJ2-3, with 9 bases matching TRBD2. This CDR3 comprises 14 residues. V shed 2 bases, J shed 4 bases, and the junction held 4 bases outside the gene matches. CDR1 is DFQATT and CDR2 is SNEGSKA in the germline V gene (reference sequence).

The table lists this clonotype with many counts. The chain employs TRBV7-9 and TRBJ2-3; 11 bases are shared with TRBD2. The CDR3 sequence is 15 residues long. V trimming: 4 bases; J trimming: 3 bases; junction bases outside the gene matches: 3. Germline lookup yields CDR1 SEHNR and CDR2 FQNEAQ (reference sequence). This chain's CDR3 is CASSSTSGGTDTQYF. CDR3 DNA sequence: TGTGCCAGCAGCTCCACTAGCGGGGGTACAGATACGCAGTATTTT.

This clonotype was seen more than once but under ten times. The rearrangement joins TRBV5-1 to TRBJ2-1, with TRBD1 matching over 11 bases. Germline CDR1 is SGHRS and CDR2 is YFSETQ. This CDR3 contains 15 residues. The V gene end was trimmed by 4 bases and the J gene end by 8 bases; junction bases not matched to a gene: 8. The CDR3 coding sequence is TGCGCCAGCAGCACGGGGACAGGGGGAAAGGATGAGCAGTTCTTC. Translating it yields CASSTGTGGKDEQFF.

The CDR3 nucleotides are TGTGCCACCAGCCAAGTGGGGGGAATATTTAACGAGCAGTACTTC. It codes for CATSQVGGIFNEQYF. The chain is built from TRBV10-3 and TRBJ2-7; the D gene is possibly TRBD2 (6 bases). Germline-derived CDR1 and CDR2 are ENHRY and SYGVKD. The CDR3 extends over 15 amino acids. V was pared by 10 bases and J by 5 bases, with 24 bases between.

The chain carries TRBV19 and TRBJ2-3; 7 bases are shared with TRBD2. V lost 1 base and J lost 5; bases outside the gene matches: 3. This CDR3 spans 14 amino acids. Germline CDR1 reads LNHDA; CDR2 reads SQIVND (reference sequence). For the CDR3, the DNA is TGTGCCAGTAGTATAGCGGGAGGAAAAGATACGCAGTATTTT. This translates into CASSIAGGKDTQYF.

This chain uses TRBV9 with TRBJ2-6; 7 bases match TRBD2. V gave up 0 bases and J gave up 1 base; unmatched junction bases: 1. Germline CDR1 and CDR2: SGDLS and YYNGEE. The CDR3 covers 16 residues. The CDR3, as DNA: TGTGCCAGCAGCGTAGAGGGAGGGTCTGGGGCCAACGTCCTGACTTTC. It encodes CASSVEGGSGANVLTF.

The CDR3 loop is CSASPRLARRTYNEQFF. The CDR3 nucleotides are TGCAGTGCTAGCCCACGACTAGCGCGAAGAACCTACAATGAGCAGTTCTTC. The V and J genes are TRBV20-1 and TRBJ2-1; 8 bases line up with TRBD2. The CDR3 runs to 17 residues. Germline V gene sequence: CDR1 DFQATT, CDR2 SNEGSKA (reference sequence). The V segment lost 3 bases and the J segment 2 bases; nucleotides outside the gene matches: 12.

Only a few counts were recorded for this clonotype. The gene calls are TRBV12-5 and TRBJ2-1; 9 nucleotides align to TRBD1. J was trimmed by 7 bases and V by 4 bases; bases with no gene match: 5. CDR1 and CDR2 (germline): LGHNT, FRNRAP. The length of the CDR3 is 14 residues. The CDR3 DNA reads as TGTGCTAGTGGTTCACAGGGGGCGCGGAATGAGCAGTTCTTC. Protein: CASGSQGARNEQFF.

This sequence joins TRBV19 and TRBJ2-7, with D perhaps assigned TRBD1 or TRBD2 (5 bases each). The germline V gene has CDR1 LNHDA and CDR2 SQIVND (reference sequence). CDR3 size: 15 residues. Trimming removed 7 bases at V and 3 bases at J, with 19 bases between. The CDR3 loop reads CASTLRHGGYYEQYF. In DNA form, the CDR3 reads TGTGCCAGTACCCTTAGGCATGGGGGTTACTACGAGCAGTACTTC. Looking up the rest from reference TRBV19 and TRBJ2-7 gives the full variable domain: DGGITQSPKYLFRKEGQNVTLSCEQNLNHDAMYWYRQDPGQGLRLIYYSQIVNDFQKGDIAEGYSVSREKKESFPLTVTSAQKNPTAFYLCASTLRHGGYYEQYFGPGTRLTVT.

This sequence joins TRBV6-1 and TRBJ2-3, with 7 bases aligning to TRBD2. Germline values: CDR1 MNHNS, CDR2 SASEGT. The CDR3 is 14 residues long. J gave up 5 bases and V 4 bases, and 6 bases lay outside the gene matches. Written as DNA, the CDR3 is TGTGCCAGCAGTGCGCGTCTAGCGGAAGATACGCAGTATTTT. Its translation is CASSARLAEDTQYF.

A few counts support this clonotype. The J gene is TRBJ2-3, the V gene TRBV12-3 or TRBV12-4; D might be TRBD2 (7 bases). Trimming took 5 bases from V and 7 from J, leaving 19 bases between them. There are 15 residues in the CDR3. CDR3 amino acids: CASSRLGGAFYTQYF. CDR3 DNA sequence: TGTGCCAGCAGTCGCTTGGGGGGGGCTTTCTATACGCAGTATTTT.

This clonotype was observed a single time. This chain uses TRBV2 with TRBJ2-7, with D maybe TRBD2 (5 bases). Germline CDR1 and CDR2: SNHLY and FYNNEI. The V and J ends lost 6 bases and 3 bases respectively, with 18 bases between them. The CDR3 is 15 amino acids. This chain's CDR3 is CASRPRRTSGYEQYF. The CDR3 nucleotides read TGTGCCAGCAGACCGAGGAGGACCTCTGGCTACGAGCAGTACTTC.

Only a few counts were recorded for this clonotype. The chain is built from TRBV20-1 and TRBJ2-7; 11 nucleotides line up with TRBD2. CDR1 and CDR2 (germline): DFQATT, SNEGSKA (reference sequence). Germline trimming cut 4 bases from V and 5 bases from J; bases unmatched to any gene: 4. The CDR3 consists of 13 residues. This chain's CDR3 is CSATPSGRNEQYF. The CDR3 DNA reads as TGCAGTGCTACCCCTAGCGGGAGGAACGAGCAGTACTTC.

This clonotype has a count of ten or more. The CDR3 reads CASSKERSEQFF. The CDR3 DNA is TGTGCCAGCAGCAAAGAAAGGAGTGAGCAGTTCTTC. V usage is TRBV7-8 and J usage is TRBJ2-1; D remains ambiguous. Germline CDR1 is SGHVS and CDR2 is FQNEAQ. The length of the CDR3 is 12 residues. V shed 5 bases and J shed 9 bases, with 11 bases lying between them.

V is TRBV12-3 or TRBV12-4 and J is TRBJ1-1; possible D gene TRBD1, 6 bases. CDR3 length: 13 residues. The ends were cut back, 6 bases at V and 1 base at J, with 9 bases in the middle. CDR3 residues: CASRGHTNTEAFF. The CDR3 region has the DNA TGTGCCAGCAGGGGACACACGAACACTGAAGCTTTCTTT.

This clonotype was recorded once. CDR3: CASRKVGGPLEQYF. The CDR3 coding sequence is TGTGCCAGCAGGAAGGTGGGAGGGCCGCTCGAGCAGTACTTC. The chain links TRBV6-1 to TRBJ2-7; 7 bases are a match to TRBD2. After removal of 6 bases from V and 6 bases from J, the junction contained 11 bases not matched to a gene. Germline CDR1 MNHNS, CDR2 SASEGT. The CDR3 is 14 amino acids.

This clonotype was recorded a few times. J is TRBJ1-1 and V is TRBV10-3; D possibly corresponds to TRBD1 (5 bases). The CDR3 sequence is 11 residues long. Germline CDR1 is ENHRY and CDR2 is SYGVKD. The V end lost 11 bases, the J end lost 3 bases, and 10 bases lay between the germline ends. CDR3 in DNA: TGTGCCGTACGCAGGGACACTGAAGCTTTCTTT. It translates to CAVRRDTEAFF.

CDR3 sequence: CASSFRGPYNEQFF. CDR3 DNA sequence: TGTGCCAGCAGCTTTCGGGGCCCTTACAATGAGCAGTTCTTC. The V call is TRBV11-2, the J call TRBJ2-1; D possibly uses TRBD1 or TRBD2 (5 bases each). Trimming removed 3 bases from V and 4 bases from J, with 10 bases in between. Germline assignment: CDR1 SGHAT and CDR2 FQNNGV. The CDR3 covers 14 residues.

The V call is TRBV7-2, the J call TRBJ2-7, with 12 bases that match TRBD2. The length of the CDR3 is 15 residues. Trimming at V came to 6 bases and at J to 6 bases, leaving 9 bases not matched to a gene. The germline V gene has CDR1 SGHTA and CDR2 FQGNSA. The CDR3 DNA follows: TGTGCCAGCAGTCGAGCAGGACTAGCGGGGCTCGAGCAGTACTTC. Translated, it gives CASSRAGLAGLEQYF.

The rearrangement uses TRBV15 and TRBJ2-3, with D possibly being TRBD2 (6 bases). Between the trimmed V and J ends, which lost 1 base and 5 bases, there was a span of 19 bases. Germline CDR1 reads LNHNV; CDR2 reads YYDKDF (reference sequence). The CDR3 extends over 17 amino acids. CDR3 bases: TGTGCCACCAGCAGAGGCCGAGGCGGGAAAGCAGGAGATACGCAGTATTTT. Amino acid sequence: CATSRGRGGKAGDTQYF.